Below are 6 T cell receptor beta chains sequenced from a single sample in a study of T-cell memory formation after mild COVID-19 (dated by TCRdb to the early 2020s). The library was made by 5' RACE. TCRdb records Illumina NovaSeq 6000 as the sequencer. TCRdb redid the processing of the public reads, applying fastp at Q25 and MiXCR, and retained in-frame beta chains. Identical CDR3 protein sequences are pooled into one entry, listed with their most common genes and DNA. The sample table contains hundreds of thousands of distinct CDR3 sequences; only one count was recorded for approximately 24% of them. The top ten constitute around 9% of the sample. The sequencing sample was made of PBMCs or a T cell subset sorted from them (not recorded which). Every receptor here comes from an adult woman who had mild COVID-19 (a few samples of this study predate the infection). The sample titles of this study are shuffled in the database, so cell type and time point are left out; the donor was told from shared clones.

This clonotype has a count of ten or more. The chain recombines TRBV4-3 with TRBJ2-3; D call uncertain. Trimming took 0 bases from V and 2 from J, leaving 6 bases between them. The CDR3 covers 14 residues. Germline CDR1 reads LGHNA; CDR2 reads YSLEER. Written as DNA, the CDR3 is TGCGCCAGCAGCCAAGATCCCGACACAGATACGCAGTATTTT. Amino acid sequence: CASSQDPDTDTQYF.

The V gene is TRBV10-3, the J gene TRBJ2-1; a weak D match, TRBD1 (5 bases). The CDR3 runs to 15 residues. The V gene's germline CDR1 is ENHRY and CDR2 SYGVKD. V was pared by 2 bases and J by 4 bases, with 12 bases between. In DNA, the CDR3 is TGTGCCATCAGTGAGGGACAAGGGTCTTACAATGAGCAGTTCTTC. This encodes CAISEGQGSYNEQFF.

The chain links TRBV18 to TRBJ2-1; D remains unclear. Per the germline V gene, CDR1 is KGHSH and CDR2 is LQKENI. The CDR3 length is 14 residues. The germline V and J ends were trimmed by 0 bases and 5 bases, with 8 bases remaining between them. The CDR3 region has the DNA TGTGCCAGCTCACCACCAGCCCATAACAATGAGCAGTTCTTC. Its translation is CASSPPAHNNEQFF. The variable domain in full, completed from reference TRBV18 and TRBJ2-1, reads NAGVMQNPRHLVRRRGQEARLRCSPMKGHSHVYWYRQLPEEGLKFMVYLQKENIIDESGMPKERFSAEFPKEGPSILRIQQVVRGDSAAYFCASSPPAHNNEQFFGPGTRLTVL.

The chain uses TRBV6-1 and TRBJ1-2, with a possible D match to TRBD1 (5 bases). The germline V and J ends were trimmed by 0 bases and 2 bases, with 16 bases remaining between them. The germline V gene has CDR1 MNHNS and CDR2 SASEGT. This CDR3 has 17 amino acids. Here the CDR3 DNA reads TGTGCCAGCAGTGAAGCATCCTATAGCGGGGGGAACTATGGCTACACCTTC. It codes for CASSEASYSGGNYGYTF.

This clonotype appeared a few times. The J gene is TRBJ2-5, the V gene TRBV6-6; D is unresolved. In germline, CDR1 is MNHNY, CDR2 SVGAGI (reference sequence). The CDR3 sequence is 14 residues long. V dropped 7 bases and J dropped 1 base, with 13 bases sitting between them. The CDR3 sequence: CASTSVRIQETQYF. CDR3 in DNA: TGTGCCAGCACCTCCGTAAGAATCCAAGAGACCCAGTACTTC.

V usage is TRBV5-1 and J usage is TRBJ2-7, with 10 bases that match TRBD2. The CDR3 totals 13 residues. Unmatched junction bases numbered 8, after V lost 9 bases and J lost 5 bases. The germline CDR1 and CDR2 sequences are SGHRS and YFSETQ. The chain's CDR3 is CANAAGGLHEQYF. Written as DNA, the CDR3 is TGCGCCAACGCAGCGGGGGGGCTCCACGAGCAGTACTTC.